This T cell receptor (beta chain) was identified in a study of cytomegalovirus exposure and HLA in healthy donors. General study findings and limits: Among TCR beta chains, those listed as cytomegalovirus-associated numbered over 150. Upon later analysis, TCR association rates were observed to vary by HLA locus, being highest for DRB1 and lowest for HLA-C. Later on, an analysis tied approximately 17,000 TCR beta sequences to HLA alleles at 0.05 false discovery rate.

Both 60 Vbeta primers and 13 Jbeta primers went into the PCR. TCRdb's copy holds only in-frame clones and misses some; the assay was immunoSEQ multiplex PCR. The data contain 100,000 to 150,000 clones, about 80% of them singletons. Worth noting for this clone: Its antigen is as yet unknown.

V shed 6 bases and J 6 bases; nucleotides not matched to a gene: 7. This CDR3 has 15 residues. Germline CDR1 LNHDA, CDR2 SQIVND (reference sequence). The sample consisted of PBMCs. J is TRBJ2-2 and V is TRBV19; 10 bases match TRBD1. This sequence was found in a man aged 18-30 years in good health and CMV-seronegative. The CDR3 reads CASRPGQGMSGELFF. CDR3 bases: TGTGCCAGTAGACCGGGACAGGGGATGTCCGGGGAGCTGTTTTTT.